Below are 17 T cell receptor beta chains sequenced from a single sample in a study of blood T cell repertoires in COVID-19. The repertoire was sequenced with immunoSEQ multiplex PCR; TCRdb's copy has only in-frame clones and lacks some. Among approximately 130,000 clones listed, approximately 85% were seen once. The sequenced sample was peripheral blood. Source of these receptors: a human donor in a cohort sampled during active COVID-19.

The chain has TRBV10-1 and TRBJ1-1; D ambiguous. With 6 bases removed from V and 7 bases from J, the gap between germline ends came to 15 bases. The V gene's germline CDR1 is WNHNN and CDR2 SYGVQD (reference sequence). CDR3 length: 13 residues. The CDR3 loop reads CASRRTDESEAFF. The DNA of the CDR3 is TGCGCCAGCAGGAGGACTGACGAAAGTGAAGCTTTCTTT.

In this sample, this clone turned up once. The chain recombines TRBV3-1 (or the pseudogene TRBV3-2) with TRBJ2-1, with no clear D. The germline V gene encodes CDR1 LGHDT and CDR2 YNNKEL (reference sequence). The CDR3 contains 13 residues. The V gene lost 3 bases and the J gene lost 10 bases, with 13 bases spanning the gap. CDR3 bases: TGTGCCAGCAGCCAGCCTGACTCCGGGGAGCAGTTCTTC. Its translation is CASSQPDSGEQFF.

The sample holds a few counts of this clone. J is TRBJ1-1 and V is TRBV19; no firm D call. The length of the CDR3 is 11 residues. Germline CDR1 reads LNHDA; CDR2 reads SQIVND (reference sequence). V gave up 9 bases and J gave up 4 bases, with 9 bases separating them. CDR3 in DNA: TGTGCCAGCGCTAGGTCCACTGAAGCTTTCTTT. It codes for CASARSTEAFF.

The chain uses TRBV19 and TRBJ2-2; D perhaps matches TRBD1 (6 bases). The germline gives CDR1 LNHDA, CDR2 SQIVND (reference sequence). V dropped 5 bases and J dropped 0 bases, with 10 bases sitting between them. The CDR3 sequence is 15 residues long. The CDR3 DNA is TGTGCCAGTAGTGTACAGGGAACGAACACCGGGGAGCTGTTTTTT. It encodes CASSVQGTNTGELFF.

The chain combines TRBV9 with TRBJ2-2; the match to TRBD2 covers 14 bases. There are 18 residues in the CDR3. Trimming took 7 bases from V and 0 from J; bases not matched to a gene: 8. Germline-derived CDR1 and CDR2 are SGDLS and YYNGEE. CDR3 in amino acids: CASGLGTSGSTNTGELFF. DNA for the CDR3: TGTGCCAGCGGTCTCGGGACTAGCGGGAGTACGAACACCGGGGAGCTGTTTTTT.

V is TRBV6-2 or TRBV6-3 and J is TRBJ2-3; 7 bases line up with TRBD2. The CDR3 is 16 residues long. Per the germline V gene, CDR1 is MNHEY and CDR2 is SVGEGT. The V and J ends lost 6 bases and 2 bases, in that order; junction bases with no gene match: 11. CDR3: CASSPTASGHTDTQYF. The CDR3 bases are TGTGCCAGCAGCCCCACCGCTAGCGGACACACAGATACGCAGTATTTT.

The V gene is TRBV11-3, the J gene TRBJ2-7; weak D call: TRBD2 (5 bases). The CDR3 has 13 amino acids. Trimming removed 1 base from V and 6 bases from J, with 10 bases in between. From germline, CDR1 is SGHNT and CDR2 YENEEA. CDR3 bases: TGTGCCAGCAGCTTAGTGGGAGAGTCCGAGCAGTACGTC. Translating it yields CASSLVGESEQYV.

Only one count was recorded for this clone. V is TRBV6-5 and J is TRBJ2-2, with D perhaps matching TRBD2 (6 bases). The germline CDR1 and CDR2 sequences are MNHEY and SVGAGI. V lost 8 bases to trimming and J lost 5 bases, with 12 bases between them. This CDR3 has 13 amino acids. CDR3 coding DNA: TGTGCCAGCGGGAGGATGGGTACCGGGGAGCTGTTTTTT. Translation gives CASGRMGTGELFF.

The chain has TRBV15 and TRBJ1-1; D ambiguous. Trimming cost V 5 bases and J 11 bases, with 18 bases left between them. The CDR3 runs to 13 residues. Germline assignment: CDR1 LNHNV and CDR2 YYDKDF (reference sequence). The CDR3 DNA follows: TGTGCCACCAGCTATAGTGGTGGAGGGTTGGCTTTCTTT. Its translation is CATSYSGGGLAFF.

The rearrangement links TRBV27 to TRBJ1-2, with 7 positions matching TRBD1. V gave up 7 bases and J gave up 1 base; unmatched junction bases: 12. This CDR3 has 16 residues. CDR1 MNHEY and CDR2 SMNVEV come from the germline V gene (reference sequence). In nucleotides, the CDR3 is TGTGCCAGCACCACCCACAGACAGGGAGTTAACTATGGCTACACCTTC. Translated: CASTTHRQGVNYGYTF.

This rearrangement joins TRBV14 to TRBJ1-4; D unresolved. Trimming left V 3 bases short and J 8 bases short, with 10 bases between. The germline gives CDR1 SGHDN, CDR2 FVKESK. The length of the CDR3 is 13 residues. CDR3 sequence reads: CASSQAVWEKLFF. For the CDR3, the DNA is TGTGCCAGCAGCCAGGCGGTGTGGGAAAAACTGTTTTTT.

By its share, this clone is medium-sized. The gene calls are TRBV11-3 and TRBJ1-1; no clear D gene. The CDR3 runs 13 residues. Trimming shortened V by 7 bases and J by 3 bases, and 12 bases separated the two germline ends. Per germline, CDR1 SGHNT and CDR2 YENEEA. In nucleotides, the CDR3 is TGTGCCAGCACCCTGACATATCACACTGAAGCTTTCTTT. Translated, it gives CASTLTYHTEAFF.

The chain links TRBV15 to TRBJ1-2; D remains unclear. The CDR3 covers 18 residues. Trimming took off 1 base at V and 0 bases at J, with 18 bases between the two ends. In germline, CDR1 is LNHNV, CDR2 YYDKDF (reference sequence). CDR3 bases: TGTGCCACCAGCAGAGGCCTAGCCCCGGGAGATACTAACTATGGCTACACCTTC. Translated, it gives CATSRGLAPGDTNYGYTF. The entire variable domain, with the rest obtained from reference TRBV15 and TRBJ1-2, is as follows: DAMVIQNPRYQVTQFGKPVTLSCSQTLNHNVMYWYQQKSSQAPKLLFHYYDKDFNNEADTPDNFQSRRPNTSFCFLDIRSPGLGDTAMYLCATSRGLAPGDTNYGYTFGSGTRLTVV.

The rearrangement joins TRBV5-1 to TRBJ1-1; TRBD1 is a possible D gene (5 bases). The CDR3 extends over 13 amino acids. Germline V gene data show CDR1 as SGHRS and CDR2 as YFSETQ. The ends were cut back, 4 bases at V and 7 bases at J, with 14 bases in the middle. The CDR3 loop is CASSPRTGGEAFF. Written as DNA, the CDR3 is TGCGCCAGCAGCCCCAGGACGGGGGGTGAAGCTTTCTTT.

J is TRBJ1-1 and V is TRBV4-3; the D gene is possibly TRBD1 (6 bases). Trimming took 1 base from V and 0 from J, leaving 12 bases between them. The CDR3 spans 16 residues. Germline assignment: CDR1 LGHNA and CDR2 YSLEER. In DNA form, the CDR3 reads TGCGCCAGCAGCCAAGCCCGAGGGGGTCTGAACACTGAAGCTTTCTTT. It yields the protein CASSQARGGLNTEAFF.

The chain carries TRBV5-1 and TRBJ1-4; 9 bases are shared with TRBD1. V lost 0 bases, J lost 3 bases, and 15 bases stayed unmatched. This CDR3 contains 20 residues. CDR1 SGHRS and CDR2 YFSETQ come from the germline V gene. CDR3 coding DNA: TGCGCCAGCAGCTTGGCCGAGGGACAGGGCCCTCCTGGGGCTAATGAAAAACTGTTTTTT. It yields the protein CASSLAEGQGPPGANEKLFF.

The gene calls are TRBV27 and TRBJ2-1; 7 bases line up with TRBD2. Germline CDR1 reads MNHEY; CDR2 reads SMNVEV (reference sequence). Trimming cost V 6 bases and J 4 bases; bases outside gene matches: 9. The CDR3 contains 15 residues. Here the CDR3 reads CASRPSGLPYNEQFF. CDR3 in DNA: TGTGCCAGCAGGCCTTCGGGACTACCTTACAATGAGCAGTTCTTC.